This T cell receptor (beta chain) was profiled in a study of blood T cell repertoires in COVID-19. For the study at large: Specimens from acute and convalescent COVID-19 originated in the United States, Italy and Spain. PBMCs, B-cell-depleted T cells, or T cells provided the cDNA or gDNA that made up the material.

Trimming removed 4 bases from V and 5 bases from J; junction bases left unmatched: 12. CDR3 length: 17 residues. Germline V gene data show CDR1 as LGHDT and CDR2 as YNNKEL (reference sequence). Repertoires were generated with immunoSEQ multiplex PCR, while TCRdb's copy carries only in-frame clones and drops some. Of fewer than 450,000 clones listed, 90% are singletons. Enrolled through a virtual design, the participants were between 18 and 89 years of age and came from roughly 22 US areas. Symptom resolution, clearance, or two negative PCRs marked the recovered donors of Cohort 3. This clonotype originated in a young man who had recovered from COVID-19. The chain joins TRBV3-1 (or the pseudogene TRBV3-2) to TRBJ1-2; 11 nucleotides align to TRBD1. The sequenced sample consisted of PBMCs or T cells enriched from blood (not recorded which). The CDR3 loop is CASSPLAGDRGSYGYTF. Here the CDR3 DNA reads TGTGCCAGCAGCCCTCTGGCGGGGGACAGGGGGTCTTATGGCTACACCTTC.